This is a list of T cell receptor beta chains from one sample in a study of CD8 T cells in ankylosing spondylitis. Each CDR3 protein gets one entry after TCRdb re-called the 5' RACE reads with MiXCR. Altogether 100,000 or so distinct CDR3 sequences are present, roughly 9% being singletons, with the ten largest covering approximately 30%. Source material: blood, either unsorted or a sorted T cell fraction (not recorded which). Receptors originate from a male donor with ankylosing spondylitis. Each CDR3 is given with its conserved first and last residue. D genes are given only for firm matches. Not every row has a clone size; where given, it reads once, few, many or a size class.

v_call: TRBV7-9
d_call: -
clone_size: few
j_call: TRBJ2-2
cdr3_nt: TGTGCCAGCAGCTTAGTAGTAGCGGAGAACACCGGGGAGCTGTTTTTT
cdr3_aa: CASSLVVAENTGELFF

v_call: TRBV28
d_call: -
clone_size: -
j_call: TRBJ2-7
cdr3_nt: TGTGCCATTACACGGCAGGACGGAACACATGGGGAGCAGTACTTC
cdr3_aa: CAITRQDGTHGEQYF

v_call: TRBV5-1
d_call: -
clone_size: many
j_call: TRBJ1-6
cdr3_nt: TGCGCCAGCAGCTTGGATTGGGACCATTCACCCCTCCACTTT
cdr3_aa: CASSLDWDHSPLHF

v_call: TRBV4-2
d_call: TRBD1
clone_size: few
j_call: TRBJ2-3
cdr3_nt: TGTGCCAGCACCGACAGGGGCACAGATACGCAGTATTTT
cdr3_aa: CASTDRGTDTQYF

v_call: TRBV6-1
d_call: -
clone_size: -
j_call: TRBJ2-2
cdr3_nt: TGTGCCAGCTCACGGGACCCCGGAGGCACCGGGGAGCTGTTTTTT
cdr3_aa: CASSRDPGGTGELFF

v_call: TRBV29-1
d_call: -
clone_size: many
j_call: TRBJ1-2
cdr3_nt: TGCAGCGTTGGGGGGGGCACGGACTATGGCTACACCTTC
cdr3_aa: CSVGGGTDYGYTF

v_call: TRBV27
d_call: TRBD2
clone_size: few
j_call: TRBJ2-1
cdr3_nt: TGTGCCAGCAGTCTACTAGCGGGAGTCGCTGAGCAGTTCTTC
cdr3_aa: CASSLLAGVAEQFF

v_call: TRBV2
d_call: -
clone_size: many
j_call: TRBJ2-1
cdr3_nt: TGTGCCAGCAGTAGTGATCGGAAGAGTTGGTTCTTC
cdr3_aa: CASSSDRKSWFF

v_call: TRBV27
d_call: -
clone_size: many
j_call: TRBJ2-7
cdr3_nt: TGTGCCAGCAGACCCCTGACGGATGACACCTACGAGCAGTACTTC
cdr3_aa: CASRPLTDDTYEQYF

v_call: TRBV30
d_call: -
clone_size: many
j_call: TRBJ1-2
cdr3_nt: TGTGCCTGGAGCAGTGCCTCTTGGGGCTACACCTTC
cdr3_aa: CAWSSASWGYTF

v_call: TRBV13
d_call: TRBD2
clone_size: many
j_call: TRBJ2-1
cdr3_nt: TGTGCCAGCAGCCCCCGGGGCGGGGGGAATGAGCAGTTCTTC
cdr3_aa: CASSPRGGGNEQFF

v_call: TRBV5-5
d_call: -
clone_size: -
j_call: TRBJ2-7
cdr3_nt: TGTGCCAGCAGCCCCGACACCACCTACGAGCAGTACTTC
cdr3_aa: CASSPDTTYEQYF

v_call: TRBV7-2
d_call: TRBD2
clone_size: -
j_call: TRBJ2-7
cdr3_nt: TGTGCCAGCAGCATACTAGCGGGAGGTGTTTTTTTCTACGAGCAGTACTTC
cdr3_aa: CASSILAGGVFFYEQYF

v_call: TRBV27
d_call: TRBD2
clone_size: -
j_call: TRBJ2-1
cdr3_nt: TGTGCCAGCAGTCGGACTAGCGGTTACAATGAGCAGTTCTTC
cdr3_aa: CASSRTSGYNEQFF

v_call: TRBV25-1
d_call: -
clone_size: few
j_call: TRBJ1-2
cdr3_nt: TGTGCCAGCAGTGACCCTAGGACAGCGAATGGCTACACCTTC
cdr3_aa: CASSDPRTANGYTF

v_call: TRBV10-1
d_call: TRBD2
clone_size: few
j_call: TRBJ2-3
cdr3_nt: TGCGCCAGCAGTGCGAGTGGGATAGCGGGAGGCACAGATACGCAGTATTTT
cdr3_aa: CASSASGIAGGTDTQYF

v_call: TRBV7-9
d_call: -
clone_size: many
j_call: TRBJ2-1
cdr3_nt: TGTGCCAGCAGCCCCCCGCCGGGAGCGAATGAGCAGTTCTTC
cdr3_aa: CASSPPPGANEQFF

v_call: TRBV27
d_call: TRBD1
clone_size: few
j_call: TRBJ2-7
cdr3_nt: TGTGCCAGCAGTCACCGGGACAGTCCCTACGAGCAGTACTTC
cdr3_aa: CASSHRDSPYEQYF

v_call: TRBV24-1
d_call: TRBD2
clone_size: -
j_call: TRBJ2-5
cdr3_nt: TGTGCCACCACCATGGGGCTAGCGGGGTCTAAACATTTTCAAGAGACCCAGTACTTC
cdr3_aa: CATTMGLAGSKHFQETQYF

v_call: TRBV7-8
d_call: -
clone_size: -
j_call: TRBJ2-7
cdr3_nt: TGTGCCAGCAGCTTAGCCCTGACCGCCTCCTACGAGCAGTACTTC
cdr3_aa: CASSLALTASYEQYF

v_call: TRBV24-1
d_call: -
clone_size: -
j_call: TRBJ1-5
cdr3_nt: TGTGCCCCTCCCGGACAGTACAATCAGCCCCAGCATTTT
cdr3_aa: CAPPGQYNQPQHF

v_call: TRBV24-1
d_call: TRBD2
clone_size: many
j_call: TRBJ2-3
cdr3_nt: TGTGCCACCAGTGCCCATGGGACTAGCGGTGCTAGCACAGATACGCAGTATTTT
cdr3_aa: CATSAHGTSGASTDTQYF

v_call: TRBV14
d_call: -
clone_size: few
j_call: TRBJ2-3
cdr3_nt: TGTGCCAGCAGCCAAGGGCGAACCAGCACAGATACGCAGTATTTT
cdr3_aa: CASSQGRTSTDTQYF

v_call: TRBV30
d_call: -
clone_size: -
j_call: TRBJ2-1
cdr3_nt: TGTGCCTGGAGTCCCCTGACTGTGGGGGAGCAGTTCTTC
cdr3_aa: CAWSPLTVGEQFF

v_call: TRBV6-5
d_call: -
clone_size: few
j_call: TRBJ1-1
cdr3_nt: TGTGCCAGCACCGGACTGAACACTGAAGCTTTCTTT
cdr3_aa: CASTGLNTEAFF

v_call: TRBV7-9
d_call: -
clone_size: many
j_call: TRBJ1-2
cdr3_nt: TGTGCCAGCAGCTTAGTTCTCCCTCATGGCTACACCTTC
cdr3_aa: CASSLVLPHGYTF

v_call: TRBV5-1
d_call: -
clone_size: few
j_call: TRBJ2-2
cdr3_nt: TGCGCCAGCAGCTTAGTTAACAGCCCCGGCACCGGGGAGCTGTTTTTT
cdr3_aa: CASSLVNSPGTGELFF

v_call: TRBV5-5
d_call: -
clone_size: medium-sized
j_call: TRBJ2-1
cdr3_nt: TGTGCCAGCAGCTTGGTGGAGGGGTTAGACAATGAGCAGTTCTTC
cdr3_aa: CASSLVEGLDNEQFF

v_call: TRBV6-1
d_call: -
clone_size: many
j_call: TRBJ2-2
cdr3_nt: TGTGCCAGCAGTGAAACGAAAAAAACCGGGGAGCTGTTTTTT
cdr3_aa: CASSETKKTGELFF

v_call: TRBV3-1
d_call: -
clone_size: few
j_call: TRBJ2-7
cdr3_nt: TGTGCCAGCAGCCAAGAACAGGGCGGGGGCGAGCAGTACTTC
cdr3_aa: CASSQEQGGGEQYF

v_call: TRBV7-9
d_call: TRBD2
clone_size: few
j_call: TRBJ2-1
cdr3_nt: TGTGCCAGCAGCTCCATTTGGAGCAGCGGGACCACCGATGAGCAGTTCTTC
cdr3_aa: CASSSIWSSGTTDEQFF

v_call: TRBV11-2
d_call: -
clone_size: -
j_call: TRBJ2-7
cdr3_nt: TGTGCCAGCAGCCTTAATGGGGCCGGCGGCTACGAGCAGTACTTC
cdr3_aa: CASSLNGAGGYEQYF

v_call: TRBV6-1
d_call: TRBD2
clone_size: many
j_call: TRBJ2-7
cdr3_nt: TGTGCCAGCAGTGAAGGACTAGCGGGAGGCCTCCTCTCCTACGAGCAGTACTTC
cdr3_aa: CASSEGLAGGLLSYEQYF

v_call: TRBV7-6
d_call: -
clone_size: -
j_call: TRBJ2-6
cdr3_nt: TGTGCCAGCTCCGGCGGTCCGTCTGGGGCCAACGTCCTGACTTTC
cdr3_aa: CASSGGPSGANVLTF

v_call: TRBV14
d_call: -
clone_size: few
j_call: TRBJ2-2
cdr3_nt: TGTGCCAGCAGCCAAGGGACTTACGGGGAGCTGTTTTTT
cdr3_aa: CASSQGTYGELFF

v_call: TRBV12-3/TRBV12-4
d_call: -
clone_size: many
j_call: TRBJ2-5
cdr3_nt: TGTGCCAGCAGCGAGGACCTGGGGGGCGAGACCCAGTACTTC
cdr3_aa: CASSEDLGGETQYF

v_call: TRBV20-1
d_call: -
clone_size: many
j_call: TRBJ1-2
cdr3_nt: TGCAGTGCTAGATCTAAGAGGCAGTACGGACGCTATGGCTACACCTTC
cdr3_aa: CSARSKRQYGRYGYTF

v_call: TRBV12-3/TRBV12-4
d_call: -
clone_size: many
j_call: TRBJ2-7
cdr3_nt: TGTGCCAGCAGTTTAGTTGGTGGCAGCTACGAGCAGTACTTC
cdr3_aa: CASSLVGGSYEQYF

v_call: TRBV29-1
d_call: TRBD1
clone_size: -
j_call: TRBJ2-7
cdr3_nt: TGCAGCGTCTGGGACAGGGGCTACGAGCAGTACTTC
cdr3_aa: CSVWDRGYEQYF